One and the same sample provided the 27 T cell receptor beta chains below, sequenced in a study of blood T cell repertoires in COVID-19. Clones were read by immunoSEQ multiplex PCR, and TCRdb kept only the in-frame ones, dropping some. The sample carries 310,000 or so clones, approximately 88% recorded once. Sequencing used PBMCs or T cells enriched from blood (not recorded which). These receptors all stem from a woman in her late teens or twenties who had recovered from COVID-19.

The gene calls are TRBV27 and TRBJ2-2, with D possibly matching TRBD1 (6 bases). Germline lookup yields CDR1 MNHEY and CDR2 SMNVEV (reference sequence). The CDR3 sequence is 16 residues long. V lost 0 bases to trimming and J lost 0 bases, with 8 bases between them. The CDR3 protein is CASSLSGTSNTGELFF. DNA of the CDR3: TGTGCCAGCAGTTTATCAGGGACATCGAACACCGGGGAGCTGTTTTTT.

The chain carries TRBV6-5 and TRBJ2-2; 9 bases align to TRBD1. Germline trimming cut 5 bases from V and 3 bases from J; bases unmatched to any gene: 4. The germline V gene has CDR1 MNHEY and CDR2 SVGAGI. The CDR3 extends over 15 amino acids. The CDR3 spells CASSRDRADTGELFF. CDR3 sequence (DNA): TGTGCCAGCAGTAGGGACAGGGCGGACACCGGGGAGCTGTTTTTT.

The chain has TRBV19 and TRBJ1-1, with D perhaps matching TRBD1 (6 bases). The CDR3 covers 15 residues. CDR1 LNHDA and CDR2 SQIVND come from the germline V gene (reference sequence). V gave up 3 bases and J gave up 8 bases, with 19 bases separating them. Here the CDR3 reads CASSIIGYGTTEAFF. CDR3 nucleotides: TGTGCCAGTAGTATTATTGGGTACGGGACAACAGAAGCTTTCTTT.

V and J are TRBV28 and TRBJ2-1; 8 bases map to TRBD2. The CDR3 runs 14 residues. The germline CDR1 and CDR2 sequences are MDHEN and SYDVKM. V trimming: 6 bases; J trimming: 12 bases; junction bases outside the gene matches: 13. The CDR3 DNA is TGTGCCAGCAGATCCTTTACGGGACTAGATCGGCAGTTCTTC. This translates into CASRSFTGLDRQFF.

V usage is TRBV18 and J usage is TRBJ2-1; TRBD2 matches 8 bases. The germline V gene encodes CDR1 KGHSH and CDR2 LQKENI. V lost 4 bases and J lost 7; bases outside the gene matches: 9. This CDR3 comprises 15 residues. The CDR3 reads CASSLYGGARNEQFF. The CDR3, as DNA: TGTGCCAGCTCACTATACGGGGGGGCCCGTAATGAGCAGTTCTTC.

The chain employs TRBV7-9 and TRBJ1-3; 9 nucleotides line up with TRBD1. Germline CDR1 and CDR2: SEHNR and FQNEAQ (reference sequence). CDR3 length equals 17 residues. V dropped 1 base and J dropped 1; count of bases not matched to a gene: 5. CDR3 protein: CASSLGLGTGSGNTIYF. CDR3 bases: TGTGCCAGCAGCTTAGGACTCGGGACAGGGTCTGGAAACACCATATATTTT.

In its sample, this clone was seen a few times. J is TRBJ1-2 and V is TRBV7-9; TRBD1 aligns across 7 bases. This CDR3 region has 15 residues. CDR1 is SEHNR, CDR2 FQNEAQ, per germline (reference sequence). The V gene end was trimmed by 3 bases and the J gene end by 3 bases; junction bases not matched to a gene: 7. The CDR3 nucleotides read TGTGCCAGCAGCTTCGGAGACAGGGCGTACTATGGCTACACCTTC. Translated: CASSFGDRAYYGYTF.

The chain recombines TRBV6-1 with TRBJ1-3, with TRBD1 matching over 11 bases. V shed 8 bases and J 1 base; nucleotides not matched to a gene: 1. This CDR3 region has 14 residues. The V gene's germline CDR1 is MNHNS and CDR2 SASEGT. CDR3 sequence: CASGQGASGNTIYF. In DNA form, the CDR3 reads TGTGCCAGCGGACAGGGGGCATCTGGAAACACCATATATTTT.

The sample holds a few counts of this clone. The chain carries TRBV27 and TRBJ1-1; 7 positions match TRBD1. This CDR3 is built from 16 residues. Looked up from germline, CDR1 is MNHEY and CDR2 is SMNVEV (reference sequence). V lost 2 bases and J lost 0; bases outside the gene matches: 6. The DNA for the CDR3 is TGTGCCAGCAGTTTAGGACAGGAGGGACTGAACACTGAAGCTTTCTTT. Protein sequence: CASSLGQEGLNTEAFF.

The DNA of the CDR3 is TGTGCCAGCAGCATTGGGACAGTCCCTCCGAACACCATATATTTT. Translating gives CASSIGTVPPNTIYF. This chain joins TRBV11-2 and TRBJ1-3, with 7 bases fitting TRBD1. This CDR3 spans 15 amino acids. V lost 5 bases, J lost 7 bases, and 11 bases stayed unmatched. Germline loops: CDR1 SGHAT, CDR2 FQNNGV.

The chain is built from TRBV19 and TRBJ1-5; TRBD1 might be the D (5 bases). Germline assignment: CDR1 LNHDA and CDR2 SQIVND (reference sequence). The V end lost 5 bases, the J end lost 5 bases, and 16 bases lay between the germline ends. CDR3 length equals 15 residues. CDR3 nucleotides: TGTGCCAGTAGTCCCCTCAGGGCCGGTTATCAGCCCCAGCATTTT. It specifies CASSPLRAGYQPQHF. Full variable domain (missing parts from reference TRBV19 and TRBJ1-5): DGGITQSPKYLFRKEGQNVTLSCEQNLNHDAMYWYRQDPGQGLRLIYYSQIVNDFQKGDIAEGYSVSREKKESFPLTVTSAQKNPTAFYLCASSPLRAGYQPQHFGDGTRLSIL.

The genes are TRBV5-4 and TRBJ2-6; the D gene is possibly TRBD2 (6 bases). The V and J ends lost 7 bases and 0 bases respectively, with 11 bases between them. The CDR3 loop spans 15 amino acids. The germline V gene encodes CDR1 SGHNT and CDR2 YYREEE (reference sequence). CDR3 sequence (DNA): TGTGCCAGCGGAAGGGAGGTCTCTGGGGCCAACGTCCTGACTTTC. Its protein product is CASGREVSGANVLTF.

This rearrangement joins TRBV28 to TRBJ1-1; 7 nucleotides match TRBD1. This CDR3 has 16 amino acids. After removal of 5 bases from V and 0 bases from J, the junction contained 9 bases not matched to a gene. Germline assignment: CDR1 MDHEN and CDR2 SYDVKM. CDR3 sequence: CASSRPGGSMNTEAFF. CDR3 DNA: TGTGCCAGCAGTCGCCCAGGGGGGTCCATGAACACTGAAGCTTTCTTT.

The CDR3 protein is CASSLVAGSTDTQYF. For the CDR3, the DNA is TGCGCCAGCAGCTTGGTAGCGGGCAGCACAGATACGCAGTATTTT. The chain is built from TRBV5-1 and TRBJ2-3; 7 nucleotides line up with TRBD2. The germline V gene encodes CDR1 SGHRS and CDR2 YFSETQ. The CDR3 loop spans 15 amino acids. With 0 bases clipped from V and 0 bases from J, the junction kept 1 base outside the gene matches.

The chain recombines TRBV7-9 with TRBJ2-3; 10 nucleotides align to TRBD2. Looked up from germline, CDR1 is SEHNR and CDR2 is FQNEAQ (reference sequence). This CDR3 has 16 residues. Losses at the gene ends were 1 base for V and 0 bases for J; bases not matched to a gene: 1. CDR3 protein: CASSLGLAGSTDTQYF. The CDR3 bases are TGTGCCAGCAGCTTAGGACTAGCGGGTAGCACAGATACGCAGTATTTT.

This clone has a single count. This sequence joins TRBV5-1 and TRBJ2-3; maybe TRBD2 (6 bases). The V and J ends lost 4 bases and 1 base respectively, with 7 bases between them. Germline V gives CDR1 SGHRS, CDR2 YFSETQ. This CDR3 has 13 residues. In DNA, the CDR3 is TGCGCCAGCAGCAAGCGGGGCACAGATACGCAGTATTTT. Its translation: CASSKRGTDTQYF.

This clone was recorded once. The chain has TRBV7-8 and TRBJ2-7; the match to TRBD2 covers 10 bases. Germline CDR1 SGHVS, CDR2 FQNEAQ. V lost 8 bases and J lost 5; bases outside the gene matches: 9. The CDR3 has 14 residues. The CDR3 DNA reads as TGTGCCAGCGGGGCTAGCGGGAGCATCAACGAGCAGTACTTC. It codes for CASGASGSINEQYF.

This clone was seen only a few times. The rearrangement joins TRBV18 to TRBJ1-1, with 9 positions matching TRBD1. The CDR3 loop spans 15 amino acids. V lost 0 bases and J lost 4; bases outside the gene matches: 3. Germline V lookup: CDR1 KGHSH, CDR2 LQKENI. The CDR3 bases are TGTGCCAGCTCACCACCGACAGGGGGTGTCACTGAAGCTTTCTTT. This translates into CASSPPTGGVTEAFF.

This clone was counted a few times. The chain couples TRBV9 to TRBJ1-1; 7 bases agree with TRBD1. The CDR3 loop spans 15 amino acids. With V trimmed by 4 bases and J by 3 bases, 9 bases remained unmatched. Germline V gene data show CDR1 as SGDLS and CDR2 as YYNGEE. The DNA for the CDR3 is TGTGCCAGCAGCCCAGAAGGGGGCTTGTACACTGAAGCTTTCTTT. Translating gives CASSPEGGLYTEAFF. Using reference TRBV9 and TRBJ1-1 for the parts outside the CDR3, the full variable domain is DSGVTQTPKHLITATGQRVTLRCSPRSGDLSVYWYQQSLDQGLQFLIQYYNGEERAKGNILERFSAQQFPDLHSELNLSSLELGDSALYFCASSPEGGLYTEAFFGQGTRLTVV.

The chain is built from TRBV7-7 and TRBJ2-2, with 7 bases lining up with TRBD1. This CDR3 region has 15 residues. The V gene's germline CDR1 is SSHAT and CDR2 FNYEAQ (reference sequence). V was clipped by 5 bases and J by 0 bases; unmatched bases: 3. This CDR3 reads CASSPTGTNTGELFF. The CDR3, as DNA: TGTGCCAGCAGCCCGACAGGGACGAACACCGGGGAGCTGTTTTTT.

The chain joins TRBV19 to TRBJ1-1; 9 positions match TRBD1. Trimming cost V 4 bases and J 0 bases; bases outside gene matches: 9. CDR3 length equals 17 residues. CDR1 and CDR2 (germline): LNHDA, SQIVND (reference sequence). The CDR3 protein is CASSTFPGQGMNTEAFF. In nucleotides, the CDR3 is TGTGCCAGTAGTACCTTCCCGGGACAGGGAATGAACACTGAAGCTTTCTTT.

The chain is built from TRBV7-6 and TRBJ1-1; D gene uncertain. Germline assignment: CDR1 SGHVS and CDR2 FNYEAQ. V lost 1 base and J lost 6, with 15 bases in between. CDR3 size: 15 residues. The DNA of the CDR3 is TGTGCCAGCAGCTTAGTATCGGGGATCAACGCTGAAGCTTTCTTT. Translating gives CASSLVSGINAEAFF.

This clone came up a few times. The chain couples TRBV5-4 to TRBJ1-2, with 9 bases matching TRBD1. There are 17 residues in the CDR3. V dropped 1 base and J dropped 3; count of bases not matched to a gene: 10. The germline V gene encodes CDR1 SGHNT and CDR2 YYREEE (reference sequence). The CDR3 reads CASSLIDGTGPYYGYTF. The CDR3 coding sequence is TGTGCCAGCAGCTTGATCGATGGGACAGGGCCCTACTATGGCTACACCTTC.

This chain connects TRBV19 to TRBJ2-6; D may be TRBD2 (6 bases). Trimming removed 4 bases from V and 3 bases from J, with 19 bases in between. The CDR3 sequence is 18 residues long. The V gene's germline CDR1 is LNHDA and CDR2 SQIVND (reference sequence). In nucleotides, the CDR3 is TGTGCCAGTAGTACAGGGACTTTCCCTCGGTATGGGGCCAACGTCCTGACTTTC. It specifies CASSTGTFPRYGANVLTF.

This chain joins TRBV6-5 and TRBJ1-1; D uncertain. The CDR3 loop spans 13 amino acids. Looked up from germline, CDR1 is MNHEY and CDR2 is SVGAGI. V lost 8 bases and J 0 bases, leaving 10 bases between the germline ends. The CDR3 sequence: CASLAVMNTEAFF. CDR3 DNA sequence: TGTGCCAGCTTAGCAGTCATGAACACTGAAGCTTTCTTT.

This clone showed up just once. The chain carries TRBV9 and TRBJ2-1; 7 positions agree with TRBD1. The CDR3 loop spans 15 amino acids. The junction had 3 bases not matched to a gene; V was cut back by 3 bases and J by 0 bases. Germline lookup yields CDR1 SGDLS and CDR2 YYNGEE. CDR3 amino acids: CASSGDSSSYNEQFF. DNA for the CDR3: TGTGCCAGCAGCGGGGACAGTAGCTCCTACAATGAGCAGTTCTTC. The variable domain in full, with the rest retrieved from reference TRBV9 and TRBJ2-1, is DSGVTQTPKHLITATGQRVTLRCSPRSGDLSVYWYQQSLDQGLQFLIQYYNGEERAKGNILERFSAQQFPDLHSELNLSSLELGDSALYFCASSGDSSSYNEQFFGPGTRLTVL.

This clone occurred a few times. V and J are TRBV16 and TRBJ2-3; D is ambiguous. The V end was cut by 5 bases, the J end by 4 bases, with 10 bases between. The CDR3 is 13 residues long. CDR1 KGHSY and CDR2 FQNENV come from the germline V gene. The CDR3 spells CASSDRHSDTQYF. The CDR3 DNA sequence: TGTGCCAGCAGCGACCGACACTCAGATACGCAGTATTTT.